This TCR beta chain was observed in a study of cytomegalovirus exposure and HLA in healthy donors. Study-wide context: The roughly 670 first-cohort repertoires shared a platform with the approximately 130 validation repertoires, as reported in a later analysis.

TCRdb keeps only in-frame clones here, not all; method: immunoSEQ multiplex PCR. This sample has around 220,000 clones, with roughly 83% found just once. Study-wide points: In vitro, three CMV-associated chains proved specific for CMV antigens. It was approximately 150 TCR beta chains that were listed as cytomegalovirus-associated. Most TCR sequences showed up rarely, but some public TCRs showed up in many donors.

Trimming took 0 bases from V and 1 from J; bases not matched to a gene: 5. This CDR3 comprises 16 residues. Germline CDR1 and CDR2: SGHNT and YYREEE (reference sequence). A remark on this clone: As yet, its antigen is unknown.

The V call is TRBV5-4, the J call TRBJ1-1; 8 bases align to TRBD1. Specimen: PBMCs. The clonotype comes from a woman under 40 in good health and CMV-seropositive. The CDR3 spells CASSLGGTGRNTEAFF. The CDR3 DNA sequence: TGTGCCAGCAGCTTGGGGGGGACAGGACGGAACACTGAAGCTTTCTTT.